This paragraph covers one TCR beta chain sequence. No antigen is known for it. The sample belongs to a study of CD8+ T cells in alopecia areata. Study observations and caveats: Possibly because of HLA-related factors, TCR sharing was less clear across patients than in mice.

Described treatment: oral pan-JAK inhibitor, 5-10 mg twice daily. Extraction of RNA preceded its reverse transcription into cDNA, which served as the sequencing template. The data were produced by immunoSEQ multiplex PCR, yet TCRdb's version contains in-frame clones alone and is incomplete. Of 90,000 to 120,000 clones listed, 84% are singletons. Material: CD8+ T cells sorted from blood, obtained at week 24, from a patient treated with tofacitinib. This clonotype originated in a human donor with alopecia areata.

Written as DNA, the CDR3 is TGCGCCAGCAGCCAAGACGAAGATTCCCCTAACTATGGCTACACCTTC. Amino acids: CASSQDEDSPNYGYTF. This chain joins TRBV4-1 and TRBJ1-2, with no clear D. The CDR3 is 16 amino acids. Per germline, CDR1 MGHRA and CDR2 YSYEKL. V lost 0 bases and J 0 bases, leaving 11 bases between the germline ends.